These 26 T cell receptor beta chains originate from one sample sequenced in a study of T cells in women clearing cervical HPV infection. The protocol was immunoSEQ multiplex PCR, while the TCRdb copy is restricted to in-frame clones and leaves out a portion. Here the sample table reports some 20,000 clones. The sample taken for sequencing was blood buffy coat. The origin of the receptors is a woman aged 18-70 years with a cervical HPV16 infection that either progressed to CIN3+ or cleared (not recorded which).

Remarks on this clone: The read is 3 residues too short to cover the CDR3 end, so that end is filled in from the germline J gene. V and J are TRBV6-2 or TRBV6-3 and TRBJ2-3; the D is unclear. CDR3 length: 12 residues. The germline V gene encodes CDR1 MNHEY and CDR2 SVGEGT. The CDR3 protein is CASRGLQETQYF. The CDR3 DNA, read in part, is TGTGCCAGCAGGGGCCTCCAAGAGACG.

In the case of this clone: The sequenced fragment ends 3 residues before the CDR3 boundary, so the rest is inferred from the germline J gene. This sequence joins TRBV19 and TRBJ2-7; D is perhaps TRBD2 (6 bases). The CDR3 extends over 15 amino acids. The V gene's germline CDR1 is LNHDA and CDR2 SQIVND (reference sequence). Trimming cost V 3 bases and J 6 bases, with 18 bases left between them. The sequenced CDR3 bases are TGTGCCAGTAGTATGTCGGGAGTCGGGCGGGTCGAG. Translating gives CASSMSGVGRVE. The CDR3 in full is CASSMSGVGRVEQYF.

Points on this clone: The read is 3 residues too short to cover the CDR3 end, so that end is filled in from the germline J gene. This chain links TRBV2 with TRBJ2-5; D not resolved. Trimming cost V 7 bases and J 2 bases, with 11 bases left between them. Germline V gives CDR1 SNHLY, CDR2 FYNNEI. The CDR3 is made up of 13 amino acids. The CDR3 bases that were read are TGTGCCAGCAATCAGCGATTGCAAGAGACC. It codes for CASNQRLQET. The complete CDR3 sequence is CASNQRLQETQYF.

A remark on this clone: The read falls 3 residues short of the CDR3 end, and the missing part is taken from the germline J gene. The V and J genes are TRBV10-3 and TRBJ1-1; D remains unclear. CDR3 length: 12 amino acids. Germline values: CDR1 ENHRY, CDR2 SYGVKD. V shed 4 bases and J shed 5 bases, with 8 bases lying between them. CDR3 sequence reads: CAISGAGTEAFF. The part of the CDR3 DNA that was read is TGTGCCATCAGTGGGGCGGGGACTGAA.

Notes on this clone: The missing CDR3 end, 3 residues past where the read stops, is filled in from the germline J gene. The rearrangement links TRBV18 to TRBJ2-2; D call uncertain. V lost 6 bases and J 4 bases, leaving 15 bases between the germline ends. Germline values: CDR1 KGHSH, CDR2 LQKENI. The CDR3 extends over 15 amino acids. The sequenced CDR3 bases are TGTGCCAGCTCGCAAAACGGCCCTAGCACCGGGGAG. This gives the protein CASSQNGPSTGE. The whole CDR3 is CASSQNGPSTGELFF.

As regards this clone: The read terminates 3 residues ahead of where the CDR3 ends, so the germline J gene completes it. Other nucleotide sequences from this sample produce the same CDR3. V gene TRBV19 combines with J gene TRBJ1-2; TRBD1 agrees at 9 bases. The germline V gene encodes CDR1 LNHDA and CDR2 SQIVND (reference sequence). This CDR3 comprises 16 residues. V shed 9 bases and J 0 bases; nucleotides not matched to a gene: 11. CDR3 bases read: TGTGCCAGCACCCTGGACAGGGGAACGTCTAACTATGGC. This encodes CASTLDRGTSNYG. The full CDR3 sequence reads CASTLDRGTSNYGYTF.

Turning to this clone: Read data end 3 residues before the CDR3 end; the end is taken from the germline J gene. The genes are TRBV5-8 and TRBJ2-1, with 10 bases identical to TRBD1. The CDR3 totals 15 residues. After removal of 4 bases from V and 7 bases from J, the junction contained 8 bases not matched to a gene. The germline V gene has CDR1 SGHTS and CDR2 YDEGEE. CDR3: CASSLPGQGNNEQFF. CDR3 bases read: TGTGCCAGCAGCCTACCGGGACAGGGGAATAATGAG.

In the case of this clone: One end of the junction is discordant with germline, which a read error may explain. The read is 3 residues too short to cover the CDR3 end, so that end is filled in from the germline J gene. This sample includes further DNA sequences coding for the same CDR3. The J gene is TRBJ1-3, the V gene TRBV6-1, with D possibly being TRBD1 (5 bases). The germline V gene encodes CDR1 MNHNS and CDR2 SASEGT. The CDR3 sequence is 15 residues long. CDR3: CASSELRGFGNTIYF. The covered CDR3 bases are TGTGCCAGCAGTGAATTGAGGGGCTTTGGAAACACA.

Concerning this clone: The CDR3 end lies 3 residues beyond the end of the read and is filled in from the germline J gene. The chain is built from TRBV7-9 and TRBJ2-3; D is unresolved. Trimming pared 5 bases from V and 3 bases from J, leaving 6 bases between. Germline-derived CDR1 and CDR2 are SEHNR and FQNEAQ (reference sequence). The CDR3 consists of 12 residues. Here the CDR3 reads CASSPATDTQYF. The covered CDR3 bases are TGTGCCAGCAGCCCAGCGACAGATACG.

With regard to this clone: The sequenced fragment ends 3 residues before the CDR3 boundary, so the rest is inferred from the germline J gene. The V gene is TRBV20-1, the J gene TRBJ1-1; 8 nucleotides line up with TRBD1. Germline V lookup: CDR1 DFQATT, CDR2 SNEGSKA (reference sequence). The CDR3 spans 16 residues. Unmatched junction bases numbered 10, after V lost 3 bases and J lost 1 base. The CDR3 bases that were read are TGCAGTGCTAGGATACTCGGACAGGGAGGGAACACTGAA. Its translation: CSARILGQGGNTE. The whole CDR3 protein reads CSARILGQGGNTEAFF.

Turning to this clone: The read ends 3 residues early relative to the CDR3; the germline J gene fills the gap. The chain has TRBV19 and TRBJ2-2; unclear D gene. In germline, CDR1 is LNHDA, CDR2 SQIVND (reference sequence). Trimming stripped 6 bases from V and 2 bases from J, with 13 bases between. The CDR3 has 15 residues. The DNA read from the CDR3 is TGTGCCAGTAGCCCCAAGGCAGTTAACACCGGGGAG. Translated, it gives CASSPKAVNTGE. The whole CDR3 protein is CASSPKAVNTGELFF.

A word on this clone: The sequenced fragment ends 3 residues before the CDR3 boundary, so the rest is inferred from the germline J gene. The rearrangement links TRBV18 to TRBJ2-1; 8 bases are shared with TRBD2. The ends lost 5 bases at V and 9 bases at J; junction bases unmatched: 9. CDR1 KGHSH and CDR2 LQKENI come from the germline V gene. The CDR3 is made up of 14 amino acids. This CDR3 reads CASSTGTRGSEQFF. The covered CDR3 bases are TGTGCCAGCTCAACCGGGACTAGGGGTTCTGAG.

A word on this clone: The read comes to an end 3 residues before the CDR3 does, leaving the germline J gene to fill in the end. The chain is built from TRBV20-1 and TRBJ2-3, with 7 bases fitting TRBD2. CDR1 is DFQATT and CDR2 is SNEGSKA in the germline V gene (reference sequence). The trim removed 3 bases at V and 7 bases at J, leaving 16 bases unmatched. The CDR3 covers 16 residues. CDR3 bases read: TGCAGTGCTAGCGAGGTGGTTGAGACTAGCATACATACG. Translated, it gives CSASEVVETSIHT. The full CDR3 protein is CSASEVVETSIHTQYF.

In the case of this clone: The CDR3 end falls 3 residues outside the read, so it is completed with the germline J gene. This chain links TRBV6-2 or TRBV6-3 with TRBJ2-5; 12 positions match TRBD2. The CDR3 spans 16 residues. Germline CDR1 reads MNHEY; CDR2 reads SVGEGT. The junction had 7 bases not matched to a gene; V was cut back by 6 bases and J by 2 bases. The CDR3 bases that were read are TGTGCCAGCAGGACGGGGACTAGCGGGTATCAAGAGACC. This translates into CASRTGTSGYQET. In full, the CDR3 reads CASRTGTSGYQETQYF.

Comments on this clone: The read ends 3 residues shy of where the CDR3 ends; the end is completed using the germline J gene. The chain recombines TRBV10-3 with TRBJ1-3; 7 bases match TRBD1. The CDR3 extends over 13 amino acids. The ends lost 7 bases at V and 9 bases at J; junction bases unmatched: 9. The germline V gene has CDR1 ENHRY and CDR2 SYGVKD. CDR3 bases read: TGTGCCATCAATCGGGACCCAGGGGGCACC. This translates into CAINRDPGGT. The whole CDR3 region reads CAINRDPGGTIYF.

As for this clone: Read sequence stops 3 residues before the CDR3 end, and the germline J gene provides the missing end. The chain uses TRBV7-3 and TRBJ1-4; 10 bases line up with TRBD1. Germline values: CDR1 SGHTA, CDR2 FQGTGA. The CDR3 has 17 amino acids. The CDR3 bases that were read are TGTGCCAGCAGCCCGGGACAGGGGCTCTCTGGGGCCAACGTA. Protein product: CASSPGQGLSGANV. The full CDR3 sequence reads CASSPGQGLSGANVLFF.

As for this clone: The read finishes 3 residues shy of the CDR3 end, and the germline J gene is used to complete it. The chain employs TRBV12-3 or TRBV12-4 and TRBJ1-2, with D hard to call. The CDR3 is 15 residues long. Deletions cut 1 base from V and 0 bases from J, with 9 bases between. The covered CDR3 bases are TGTGCCAGCAGTTTAGGTGGCTTTTCTAACTATGGC. Its translation: CASSLGGFSNYG. The complete CDR3 sequence is CASSLGGFSNYGYTF.

For this clone: The junction and the germline gene differ at one end; a read error may be behind it. The read gets to within 3 residues of the CDR3 end, and the germline J gene fills in the rest. The sample has other DNA sequences that encode this CDR3 too. The chain carries TRBV19 and TRBJ1-3; 10 bases agree with TRBD1. Germline V gene lookup returns CDR1 LNHDA and CDR2 SQIVND (reference sequence). The CDR3 is 16 amino acids. The sequenced CDR3 bases are TGTGCCAGTAGTTCGGGACAGGGGTTCTCTGGAAACACA. This sequence encodes CASSSGQGFSGNT. The full CDR3 protein reads CASSSGQGFSGNTIYF.

Concerning this clone: The CDR3 end lies 3 residues beyond the end of the read and is filled in from the germline J gene. The chain couples TRBV19 to TRBJ2-1; 13 bases line up with TRBD2. CDR1 is LNHDA and CDR2 is SQIVND in the germline V gene (reference sequence). The CDR3 extends over 18 amino acids. After removal of 1 base from V and 0 bases from J, the junction contained 3 bases not matched to a gene. CDR3 loop: CASSIARTSGSSYNEQFF. The sequenced part of the CDR3 DNA is TGTGCCAGTAGTATAGCCCGGACTAGCGGGAGCTCCTACAATGAG. The full variable domain, completed using reference TRBV19 and TRBJ2-1, is DGGITQSPKYLFRKEGQNVTLSCEQNLNHDAMYWYRQDPGQGLRLIYYSQIVNDFQKGDIAEGYSVSREKKESFPLTVTSAQKNPTAFYLCASSIARTSGSSYNEQFFGPGTRLTVL.

Remarks on this clone: The CDR3 end falls 3 residues outside the read, so it is completed with the germline J gene. V and J are TRBV7-9 and TRBJ1-2, with 7 bases aligning to TRBD1. There are 14 residues in the CDR3. Germline V gene sequence: CDR1 SEHNR, CDR2 FQNEAQ (reference sequence). CDR3 residues: CASSLAGQSNTYTF. CDR3 DNA, as far as it was read: TGTGCCAGCAGCTTAGCGGGACAGTCTAATACC.

On this clone: The DNA ends 3 residues before the CDR3 does, and the rest of the CDR3 is filled in from the germline J gene. This chain joins TRBV6-2 or TRBV6-3 and TRBJ1-2; D call uncertain. Germline CDR1 is MNHEY and CDR2 is SVGEGT. The CDR3 is 15 amino acids. The part of the CDR3 DNA that was read is TGTGCCAGCAGTCGCCCTAGCGCTAGCACAGATACC. It specifies CASSRPSASTDT. The full CDR3 reads CASSRPSASTDTYTF.

As for this clone: The read halts 3 residues ahead of the CDR3 end, with the missing end drawn from the germline J gene. The genes are TRBV6-2 or TRBV6-3 and TRBJ2-1; a weak D match, TRBD2 (6 bases). The CDR3 extends over 15 amino acids. Trimming removed 2 bases from V and 7 bases from J, with 15 bases in between. Germline CDR1 MNHEY, CDR2 SVGEGT. CDR3 protein: CASSYIRAGKNEQFF. The covered CDR3 bases are TGTGCCAGCAGTTACATCCGCGCGGGAAAGAATGAG.

With respect to this clone: The sequenced fragment ends 3 residues before the CDR3 boundary, so the rest is inferred from the germline J gene. The V call is TRBV7-8, the J call TRBJ2-7, with TRBD1 as a possible D gene (6 bases). Between the trimmed V and J ends, which lost 10 bases and 2 bases, there was a span of 12 bases. The germline CDR1 and CDR2 sequences are SGHVS and FQNEAQ. This CDR3 comprises 12 residues. The CDR3 here is CATGRGAYEQYF. Partial CDR3 DNA: TGTGCCACTGGCAGGGGAGCCTACGAG.

In the case of this clone: Sequencing ends 3 residues short of the CDR3 end; the germline J gene provides the rest. This chain links TRBV6-1 with TRBJ2-3, with D uncertain. CDR1 is MNHNS, CDR2 SASEGT, per germline. The CDR3 runs to 14 residues. This CDR3 reads CASSEESSNQPQYF. The CDR3 DNA, read in part, is TGTGCCAGCAGTGAGGAAAGTAGCAATCAGCCG.

Partial CDR3 DNA: TGTGCCATCAGTGGGGCGGGGTTGAACACTGAA. This codes for CAISGAGLNTE. From start to end, the CDR3 is CAISGAGLNTEAFF. V gene TRBV10-3 combines with J gene TRBJ1-1; D unresolved. Read coverage stops 3 residues before the CDR3 terminus; the germline J gene supplies the remainder. V was cut by 4 bases and J by 0 bases, with 9 bases left in between. From germline, CDR1 is ENHRY and CDR2 SYGVKD. This CDR3 region has 14 residues.

About this clone: Read data end 3 residues before the CDR3 end; the end is taken from the germline J gene. V and J are TRBV6-1 and TRBJ2-3; D not resolved. Germline-derived CDR1 and CDR2 are MNHNS and SASEGT. The CDR3 extends over 16 amino acids. CDR3 protein: CASSVVQSHSNQPQYF. The CDR3 DNA, read in part, is TGTGCCAGCAGTGTAGTCCAATCGCATAGCAATCAGCCG.